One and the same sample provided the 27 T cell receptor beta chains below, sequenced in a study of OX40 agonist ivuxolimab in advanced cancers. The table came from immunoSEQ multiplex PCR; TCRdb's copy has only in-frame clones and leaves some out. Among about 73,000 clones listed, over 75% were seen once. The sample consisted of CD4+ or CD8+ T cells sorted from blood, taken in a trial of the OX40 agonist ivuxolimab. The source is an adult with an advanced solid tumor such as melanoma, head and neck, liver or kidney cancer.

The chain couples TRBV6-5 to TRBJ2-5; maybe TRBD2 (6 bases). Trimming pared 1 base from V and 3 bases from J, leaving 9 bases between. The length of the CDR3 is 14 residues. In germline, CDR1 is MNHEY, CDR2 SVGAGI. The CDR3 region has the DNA TGTGCCAGCAGTTACTGGCGGGGAAAAGAGACCCAGTACTTC. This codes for CASSYWRGKETQYF.

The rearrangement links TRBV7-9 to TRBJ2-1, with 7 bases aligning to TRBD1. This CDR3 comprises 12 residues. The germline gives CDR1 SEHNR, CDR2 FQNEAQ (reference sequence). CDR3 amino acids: CAQDRVDNEQFF. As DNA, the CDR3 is TGTGCACAAGACAGGGTGGACAATGAGCAGTTCTTC.

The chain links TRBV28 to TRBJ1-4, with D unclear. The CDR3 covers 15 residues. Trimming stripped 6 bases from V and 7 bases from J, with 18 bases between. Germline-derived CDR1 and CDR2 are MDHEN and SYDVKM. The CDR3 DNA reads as TGTGCCAGCAGCTTACCCTACCTTCGGAGTGAAAAACTGTTTTTT. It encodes CASSLPYLRSEKLFF.

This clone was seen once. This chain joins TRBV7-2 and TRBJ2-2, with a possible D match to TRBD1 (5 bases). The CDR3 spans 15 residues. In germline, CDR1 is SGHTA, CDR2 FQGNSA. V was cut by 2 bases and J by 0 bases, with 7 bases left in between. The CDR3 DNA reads TGTGCCAGCAGCTTACAGGGCTCGAACACCGGGGAGCTGTTTTTT. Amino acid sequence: CASSLQGSNTGELFF.

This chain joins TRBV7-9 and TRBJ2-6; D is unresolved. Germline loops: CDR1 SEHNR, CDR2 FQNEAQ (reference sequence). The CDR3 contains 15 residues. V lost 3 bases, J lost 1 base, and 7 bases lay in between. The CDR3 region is CASSLTVSGANVLTF. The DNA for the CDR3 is TGTGCCAGCAGCTTGACGGTTTCTGGGGCCAACGTCCTGACTTTC.

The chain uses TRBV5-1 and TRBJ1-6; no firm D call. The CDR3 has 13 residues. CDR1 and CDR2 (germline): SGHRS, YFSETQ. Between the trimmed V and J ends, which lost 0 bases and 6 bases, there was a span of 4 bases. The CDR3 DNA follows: TGCGCCAGCAGCTTGGGCAGTAATTCACCCCTCCACTTT. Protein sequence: CASSLGSNSPLHF.

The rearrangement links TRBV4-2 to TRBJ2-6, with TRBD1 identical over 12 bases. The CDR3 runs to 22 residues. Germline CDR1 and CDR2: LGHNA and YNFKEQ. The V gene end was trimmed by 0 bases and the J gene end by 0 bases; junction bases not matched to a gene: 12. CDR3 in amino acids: CASSQETGTGGNWDSGANVLTF. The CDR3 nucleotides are TGTGCCAGCAGCCAAGAAACCGGGACAGGGGGCAATTGGGACTCTGGGGCCAACGTCCTGACTTTC.

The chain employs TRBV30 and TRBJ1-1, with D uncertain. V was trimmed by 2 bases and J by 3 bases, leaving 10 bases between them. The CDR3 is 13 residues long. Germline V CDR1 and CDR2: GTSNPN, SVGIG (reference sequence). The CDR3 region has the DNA TGTGCCTGGAGTAAGGGTAAGGACACTGAAGCTTTCTTT. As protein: CAWSKGKDTEAFF.

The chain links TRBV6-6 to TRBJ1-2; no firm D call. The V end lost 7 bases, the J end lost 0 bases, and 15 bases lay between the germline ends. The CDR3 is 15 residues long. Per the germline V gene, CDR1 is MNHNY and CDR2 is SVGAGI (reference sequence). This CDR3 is CASKGGIRANYGYTF. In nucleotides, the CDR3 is TGTGCCAGCAAAGGTGGGATTAGAGCTAACTATGGCTACACCTTC.

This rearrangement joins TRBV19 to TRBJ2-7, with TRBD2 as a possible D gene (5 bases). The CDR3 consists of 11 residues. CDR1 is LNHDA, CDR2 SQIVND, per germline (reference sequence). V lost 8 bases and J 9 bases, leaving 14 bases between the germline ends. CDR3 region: CASLPSGWQYF. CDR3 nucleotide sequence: TGTGCCAGTTTACCCTCGGGATGGCAGTACTTC.

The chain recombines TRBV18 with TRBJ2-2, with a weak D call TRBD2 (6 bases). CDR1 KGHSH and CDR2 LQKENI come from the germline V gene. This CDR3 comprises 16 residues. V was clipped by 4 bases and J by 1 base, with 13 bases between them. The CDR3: CASSLAGGMNTGELFF. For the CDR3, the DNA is TGTGCCAGCTCACTTGCTGGAGGGATGAACACCGGGGAGCTGTTTTTT.

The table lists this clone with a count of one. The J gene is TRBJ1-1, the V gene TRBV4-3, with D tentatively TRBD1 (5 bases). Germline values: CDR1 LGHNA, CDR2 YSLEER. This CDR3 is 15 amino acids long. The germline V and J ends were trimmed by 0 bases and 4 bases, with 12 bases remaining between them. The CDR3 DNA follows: TGCGCCAGCAGCCAAGATCCCAGGGCACGCACTGAAGCTTTCTTT. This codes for CASSQDPRARTEAFF.

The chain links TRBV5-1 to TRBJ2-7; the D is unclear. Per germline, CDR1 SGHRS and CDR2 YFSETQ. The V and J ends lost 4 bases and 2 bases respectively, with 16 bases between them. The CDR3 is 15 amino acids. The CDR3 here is CASSPRVSTTYEQYF. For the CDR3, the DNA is TGCGCCAGCAGCCCCCGGGTCTCCACAACCTACGAGCAGTACTTC.

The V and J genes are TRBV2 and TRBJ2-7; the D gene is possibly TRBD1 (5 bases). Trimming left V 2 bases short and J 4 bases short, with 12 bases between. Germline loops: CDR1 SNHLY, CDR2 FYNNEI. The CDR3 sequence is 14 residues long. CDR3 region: CASSEQGILYEQYF. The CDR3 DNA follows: TGTGCCAGCAGTGAACAGGGTATTTTATACGAGCAGTACTTC.

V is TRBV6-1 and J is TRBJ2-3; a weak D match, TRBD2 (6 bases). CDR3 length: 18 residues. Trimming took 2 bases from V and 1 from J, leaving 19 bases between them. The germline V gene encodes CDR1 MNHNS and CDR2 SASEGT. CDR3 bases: TGTGCCAGCAGTGAATACCTAACGGGAGAGGTTGGCACAGATACGCAGTATTTT. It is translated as CASSEYLTGEVGTDTQYF.

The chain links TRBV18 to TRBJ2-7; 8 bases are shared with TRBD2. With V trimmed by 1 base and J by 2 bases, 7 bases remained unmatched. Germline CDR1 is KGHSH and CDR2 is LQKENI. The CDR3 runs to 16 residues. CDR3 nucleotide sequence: TGTGCCAGCTCACCACGGGTACTAGCGGACACCTACGAGCAGTACTTC. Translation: CASSPRVLADTYEQYF.

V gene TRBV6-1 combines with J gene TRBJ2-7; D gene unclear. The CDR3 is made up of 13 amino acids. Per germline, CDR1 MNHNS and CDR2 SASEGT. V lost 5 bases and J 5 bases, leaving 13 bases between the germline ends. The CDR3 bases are TGTGCCAGCAGTCGATATGGGGAAAACGAGCAGTACTTC. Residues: CASSRYGENEQYF.

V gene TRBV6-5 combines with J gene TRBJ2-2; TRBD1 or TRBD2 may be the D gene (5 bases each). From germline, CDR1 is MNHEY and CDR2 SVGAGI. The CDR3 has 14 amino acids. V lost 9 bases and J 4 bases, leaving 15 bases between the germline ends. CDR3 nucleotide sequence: TGTGCCAGTAGTCGGGGCGACTCCACCGGGGAGCTGTTTTTT. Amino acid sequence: CASSRGDSTGELFF.

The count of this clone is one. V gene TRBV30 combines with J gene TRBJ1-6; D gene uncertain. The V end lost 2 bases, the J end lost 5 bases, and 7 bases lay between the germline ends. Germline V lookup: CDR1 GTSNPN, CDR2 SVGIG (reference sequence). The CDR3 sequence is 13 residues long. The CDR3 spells CAWSPADNSPLHF. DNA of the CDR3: TGTGCCTGGAGTCCCGCAGATAATTCACCCCTCCACTTT.

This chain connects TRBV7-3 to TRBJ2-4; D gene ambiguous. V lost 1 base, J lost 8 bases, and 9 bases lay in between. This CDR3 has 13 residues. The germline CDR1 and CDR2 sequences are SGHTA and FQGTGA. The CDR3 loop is CASSLSPGDIQYF. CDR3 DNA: TGTGCCAGCAGCTTAAGTCCTGGGGACATTCAGTACTTC.

Here the CDR3 DNA reads TGTGCCAGCAGCGTATGGGGACAGAACTATGGCTACACCTTC. Amino acids: CASSVWGQNYGYTF. V and J are TRBV9 and TRBJ1-2; 7 bases map to TRBD1. Per the germline V gene, CDR1 is SGDLS and CDR2 is YYNGEE. The CDR3 spans 14 residues. The J segment lost 2 bases and the V segment lost 1 base, leaving 2 bases of the junction unmatched.

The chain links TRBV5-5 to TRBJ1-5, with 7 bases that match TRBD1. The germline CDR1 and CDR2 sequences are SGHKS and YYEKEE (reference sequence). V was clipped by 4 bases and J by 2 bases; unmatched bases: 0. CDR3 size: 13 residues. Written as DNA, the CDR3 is TGTGCCAGCAGCGGGACAGGCAATCAGCCCCAGCATTTT. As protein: CASSGTGNQPQHF.

DNA of the CDR3: TGTGCCAGTAGTCTCGAGACAGGGCGGAACATTCAGTACTTC. This sequence encodes CASSLETGRNIQYF. V gene TRBV19 combines with J gene TRBJ2-4; 7 bases fit TRBD1. Germline V CDR1 and CDR2: LNHDA, SQIVND (reference sequence). CDR3 length equals 14 residues. The V segment lost 5 bases and the J segment 7 bases; nucleotides outside the gene matches: 8.

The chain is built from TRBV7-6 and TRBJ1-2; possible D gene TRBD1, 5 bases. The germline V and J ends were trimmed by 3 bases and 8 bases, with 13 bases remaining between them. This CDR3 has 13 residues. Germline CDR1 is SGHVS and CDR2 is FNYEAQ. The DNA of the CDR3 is TGTGCCAGCAGCTTGGGGAGGGGCTGGGGCTACACCTTC. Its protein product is CASSLGRGWGYTF.

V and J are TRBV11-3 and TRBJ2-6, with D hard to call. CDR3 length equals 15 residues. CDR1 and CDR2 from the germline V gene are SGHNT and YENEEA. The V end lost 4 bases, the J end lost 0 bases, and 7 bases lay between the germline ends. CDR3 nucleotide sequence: TGTGCCAGCAGCTCGGATAGCTCTGGGGCCAACGTCCTGACTTTC. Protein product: CASSSDSSGANVLTF.

The CDR3 nucleotides read TGCGCCAGCAGCTTAGACCAGGGGGGGCGCGACATTCAGTACTTC. This gives the protein CASSLDQGGRDIQYF. The V gene is TRBV5-1, the J gene TRBJ2-4; possibly TRBD1 or TRBD2 for D (7 bases each). The CDR3 sequence is 15 residues long. The germline V gene has CDR1 SGHRS and CDR2 YFSETQ. V was shortened by 2 bases and J by 8 bases, with 17 bases between the two germline ends. Full variable domain (rest looked up from reference TRBV5-1 and TRBJ2-4): KAGVTQTPRYLIKTRGQQVTLSCSPISGHRSVSWYQQTPGQGLQFLFEYFSETQRNKGNFPGRFSGRQFSNSRSEMNVSTLELGDSALYLCASSLDQGGRDIQYFGAGTRLSVL.

The CDR3 DNA reads TGCGCCAGCAGCTTGGAGACTAGCGGTTACAATGAGCAGTTCTTC. It is translated as CASSLETSGYNEQFF. V is TRBV5-1 and J is TRBJ2-1, with 9 positions matching TRBD2. The CDR3 has 15 residues. In germline, CDR1 is SGHRS, CDR2 YFSETQ. Trimming at V came to 0 bases and at J to 4 bases, leaving 2 bases not matched to a gene.